These 4 T cell receptor beta chains were sequenced from one sample in a study of T cells after yellow fever vaccination. MiXCR was run by TCRdb on the 5' RACE reads, yielding one entry per CDR3 protein. The sample lists some 160,000 distinct CDR3 sequences, 6.5% to 8.5% occurring once. Sequenced here: CD4+ T cells sorted from PBMCs, sampled roughly 5 days after the first yellow fever vaccination. These receptors all come from a man in his late teens or twenties who received the YFV17D yellow fever vaccine.

There are many counts of this clonotype. The chain is built from TRBV9 and TRBJ2-3; D not certain. The CDR3 extends over 13 amino acids. The ends were cut back, 0 bases at V and 9 bases at J, with 11 bases in the middle. Germline lookup yields CDR1 SGDLS and CDR2 YYNGEE. This CDR3 reads CASSVVGLETQYF. CDR3 coding DNA: TGTGCCAGCAGCGTAGTCGGCCTTGAGACGCAGTATTTT.

This clonotype was picked up many times. The chain links TRBV10-3 to TRBJ2-2; possibly TRBD1 for D (5 bases). Trimming took 10 bases from V and 6 from J, leaving 9 bases between them. CDR3 length equals 11 residues. The germline gives CDR1 ENHRY, CDR2 SYGVKD. CDR3 residues: CATQEPGELFF. The CDR3 region has the DNA TGTGCCACACAGGAGCCCGGGGAGCTGTTTTTT.

J is TRBJ2-2 and V is TRBV6-5; D gene ambiguous. V dropped 1 base and J dropped 0 bases, with 3 bases sitting between them. The length of the CDR3 is 14 residues. Germline V lookup: CDR1 MNHEY, CDR2 SVGAGI. The CDR3 DNA reads as TGTGCCAGCAGTTACTGGGCGAACACCGGGGAGCTGTTTTTT. Protein product: CASSYWANTGELFF.

This clonotype was counted ten times or more. The chain has TRBV7-2 and TRBJ1-2; D uncertain. From germline, CDR1 is SGHTA and CDR2 FQGNSA. Trimming cost V 1 base and J 6 bases, with 15 bases left between them. This CDR3 comprises 15 residues. Here the CDR3 reads CASSLVGWLSNGYTF. Written as DNA, the CDR3 is TGTGCCAGCAGCTTAGTCGGGTGGCTCTCGAATGGCTACACCTTC.